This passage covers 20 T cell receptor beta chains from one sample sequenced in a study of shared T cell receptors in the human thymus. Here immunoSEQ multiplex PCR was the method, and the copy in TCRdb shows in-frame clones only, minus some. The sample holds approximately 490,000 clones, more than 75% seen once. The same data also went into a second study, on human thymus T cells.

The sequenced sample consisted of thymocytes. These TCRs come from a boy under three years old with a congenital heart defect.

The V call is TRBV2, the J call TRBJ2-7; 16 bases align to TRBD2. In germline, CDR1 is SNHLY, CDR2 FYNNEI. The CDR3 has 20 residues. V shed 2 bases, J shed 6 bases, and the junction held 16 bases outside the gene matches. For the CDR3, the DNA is TGTGCCAGCAGTGAAATTTGTGGGACTAGCGGGAGGGCCAGGCGTCCCGAGCAGTACTTC. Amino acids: CASSEICGTSGRARRPEQYF.

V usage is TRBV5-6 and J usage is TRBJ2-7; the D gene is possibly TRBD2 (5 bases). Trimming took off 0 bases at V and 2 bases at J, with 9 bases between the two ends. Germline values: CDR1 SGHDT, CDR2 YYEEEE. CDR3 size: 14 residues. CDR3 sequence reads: CASSLGGGPYEQYF. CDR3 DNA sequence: TGTGCCAGCAGCTTGGGCGGAGGCCCCTACGAGCAGTACTTC.

The CDR3 coding sequence is TGTGCCAGCAGCTTTTTCGGGGAACGAGGCTACACCTTC. Amino acid sequence: CASSFFGERGYTF. The chain combines TRBV11-2 with TRBJ1-2, with D unclear. The ends were cut back, 3 bases at V and 8 bases at J, with 13 bases in the middle. The CDR3 length is 13 residues. In germline, CDR1 is SGHAT, CDR2 FQNNGV.

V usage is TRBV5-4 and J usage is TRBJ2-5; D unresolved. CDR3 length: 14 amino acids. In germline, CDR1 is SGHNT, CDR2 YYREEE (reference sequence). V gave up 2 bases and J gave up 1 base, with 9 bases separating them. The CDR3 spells CASSLGAPQETQYF. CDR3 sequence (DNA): TGTGCCAGCAGCTTAGGAGCGCCCCAAGAGACCCAGTACTTC. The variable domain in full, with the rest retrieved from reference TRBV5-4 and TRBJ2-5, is ETGVTQSPTHLIKTRGQQVTLRCSSQSGHNTVSWYQQALGQGPQFIFQYYREEENGRGNFPPRFSGLQFPNYSSELNVNALELDDSALYLCASSLGAPQETQYFGPGTRLLVL.

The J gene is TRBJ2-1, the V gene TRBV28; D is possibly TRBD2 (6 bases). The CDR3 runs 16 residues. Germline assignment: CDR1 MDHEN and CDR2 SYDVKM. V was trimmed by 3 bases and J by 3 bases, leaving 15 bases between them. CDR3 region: CASSLQEGRVYNEQFF. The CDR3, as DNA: TGTGCCAGCAGTTTGCAGGAGGGACGGGTCTACAATGAGCAGTTCTTC.

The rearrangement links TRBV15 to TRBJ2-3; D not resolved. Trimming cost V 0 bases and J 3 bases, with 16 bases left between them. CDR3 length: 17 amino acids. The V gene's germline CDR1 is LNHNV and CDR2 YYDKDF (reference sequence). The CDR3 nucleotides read TGTGCCACCAGCAGAGATCCGCTTAGTCCAGGAACAGATACGCAGTATTTT. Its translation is CATSRDPLSPGTDTQYF.

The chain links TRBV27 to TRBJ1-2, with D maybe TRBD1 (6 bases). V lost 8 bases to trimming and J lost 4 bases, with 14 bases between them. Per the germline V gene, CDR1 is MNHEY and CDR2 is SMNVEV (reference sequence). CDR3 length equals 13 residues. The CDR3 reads CASRKTGVYGYTF. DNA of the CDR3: TGTGCCAGCCGTAAGACAGGAGTCTATGGCTACACCTTC.

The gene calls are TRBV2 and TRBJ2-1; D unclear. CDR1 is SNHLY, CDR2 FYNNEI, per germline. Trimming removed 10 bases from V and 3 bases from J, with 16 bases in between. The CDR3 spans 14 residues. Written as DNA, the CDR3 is TGTGCCACCCAACCCCTGGGCTACTACAATGAGCAGTTCTTC. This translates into CATQPLGYYNEQFF.

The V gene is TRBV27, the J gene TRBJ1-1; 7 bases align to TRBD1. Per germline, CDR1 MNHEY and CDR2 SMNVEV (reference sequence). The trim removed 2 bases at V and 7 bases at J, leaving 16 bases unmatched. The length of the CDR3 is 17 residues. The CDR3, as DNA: TGTGCCAGCAGTTTAGGCCCCGGCGGGAGGGGGCAAGGTGAAGCTTTCTTT. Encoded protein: CASSLGPGGRGQGEAFF.

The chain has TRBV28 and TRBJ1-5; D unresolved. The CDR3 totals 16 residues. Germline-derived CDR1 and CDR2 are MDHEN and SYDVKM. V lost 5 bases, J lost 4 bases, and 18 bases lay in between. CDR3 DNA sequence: TGTGCCAGCAGTCCCGCGTGGGCCGGCTCGAATCAGCCCCAGCATTTT. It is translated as CASSPAWAGSNQPQHF.

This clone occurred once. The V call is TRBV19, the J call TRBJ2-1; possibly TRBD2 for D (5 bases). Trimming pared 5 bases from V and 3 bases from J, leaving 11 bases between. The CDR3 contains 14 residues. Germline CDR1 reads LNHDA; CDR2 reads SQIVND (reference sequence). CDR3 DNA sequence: TGTGCCAGTAGTTTTCGACGGGACTACAATGAGCAGTTCTTC. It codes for CASSFRRDYNEQFF.

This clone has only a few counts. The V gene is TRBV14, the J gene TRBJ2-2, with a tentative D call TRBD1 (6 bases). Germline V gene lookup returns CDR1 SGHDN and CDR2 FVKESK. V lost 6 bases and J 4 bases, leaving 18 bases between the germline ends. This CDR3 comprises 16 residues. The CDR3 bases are TGTGCCAGCAGTCCCAGGGGCATGACCCCCACCGGGGAGCTGTTTTTT. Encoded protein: CASSPRGMTPTGELFF.

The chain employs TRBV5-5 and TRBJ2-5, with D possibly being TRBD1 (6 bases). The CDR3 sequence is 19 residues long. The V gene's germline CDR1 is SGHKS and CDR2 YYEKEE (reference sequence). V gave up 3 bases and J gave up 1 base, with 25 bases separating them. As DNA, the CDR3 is TGTGCCAGCAGCTCCAAACCTTATCTAGACAGGTCCCGCCAAGAGACCCAGTACTTC. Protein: CASSSKPYLDRSRQETQYF. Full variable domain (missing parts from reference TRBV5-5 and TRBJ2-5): DAGVTQSPTHLIKTRGQQVTLRCSPISGHKSVSWYQQVLGQGPQFIFQYYEKEERGRGNFPDRFSARQFPNYSSELNVNALLLGDSALYLCASSSKPYLDRSRQETQYFGPGTRLLVL.

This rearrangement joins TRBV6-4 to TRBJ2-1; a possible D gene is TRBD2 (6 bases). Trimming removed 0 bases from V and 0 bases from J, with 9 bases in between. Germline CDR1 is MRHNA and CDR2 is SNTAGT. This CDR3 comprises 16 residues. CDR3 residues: CASSDSAGFSYNEQFF. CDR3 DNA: TGTGCCAGCAGTGACTCTGCGGGATTCTCCTACAATGAGCAGTTCTTC.

CDR3 in DNA: TGTGCCAGCAGGGCCGCGGGGGTAGGAAACACCATATATTTT. Encoded protein: CASRAAGVGNTIYF. The J gene is TRBJ1-3, the V gene TRBV28, with D possibly TRBD1 on 5 matching bases. V lost 6 bases and J 4 bases, leaving 13 bases between the germline ends. The CDR3 consists of 14 residues. Germline assignment: CDR1 MDHEN and CDR2 SYDVKM.

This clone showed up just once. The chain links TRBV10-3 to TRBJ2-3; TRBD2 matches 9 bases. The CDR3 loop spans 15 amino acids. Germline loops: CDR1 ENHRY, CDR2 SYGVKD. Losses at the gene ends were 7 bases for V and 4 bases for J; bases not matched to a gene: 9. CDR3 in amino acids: CAINGAGGGADTQYF. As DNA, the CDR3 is TGTGCCATCAACGGAGCGGGAGGAGGGGCAGATACGCAGTATTTT.

In nucleotides, the CDR3 is TGCGCCAGCAGCCAACAGAAGTGCACCGGGGAGCTGTTTTTT. It yields the protein CASSQQKCTGELFF. V usage is TRBV4-1 and J usage is TRBJ2-2; D gene unclear. V lost 2 bases to trimming and J lost 4 bases, with 8 bases between them. CDR1 MGHRA and CDR2 YSYEKL come from the germline V gene. The CDR3 contains 14 residues.

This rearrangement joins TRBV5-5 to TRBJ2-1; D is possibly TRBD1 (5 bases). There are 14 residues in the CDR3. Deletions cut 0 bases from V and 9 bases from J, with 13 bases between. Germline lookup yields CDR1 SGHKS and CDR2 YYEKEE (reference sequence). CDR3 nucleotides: TGTGCCAGCAGCTTGGAGCAGGGTTGGTCTGAGCAGTTCTTC. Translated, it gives CASSLEQGWSEQFF.

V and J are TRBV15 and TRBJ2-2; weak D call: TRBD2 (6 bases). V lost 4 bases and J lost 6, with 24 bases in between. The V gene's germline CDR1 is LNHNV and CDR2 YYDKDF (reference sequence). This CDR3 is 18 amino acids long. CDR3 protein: CATSTLGSETGLPGELFF. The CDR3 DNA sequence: TGTGCCACCAGCACGCTCGGGAGCGAGACGGGACTTCCCGGGGAGCTGTTTTTT. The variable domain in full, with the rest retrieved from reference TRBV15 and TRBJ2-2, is DAMVIQNPRYQVTQFGKPVTLSCSQTLNHNVMYWYQQKSSQAPKLLFHYYDKDFNNEADTPDNFQSRRPNTSFCFLDIRSPGLGDTAMYLCATSTLGSETGLPGELFFGEGSRLTVL.

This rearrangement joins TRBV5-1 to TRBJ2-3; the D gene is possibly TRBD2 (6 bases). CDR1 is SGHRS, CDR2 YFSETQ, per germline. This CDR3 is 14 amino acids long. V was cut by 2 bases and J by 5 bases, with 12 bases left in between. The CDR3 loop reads CASSFRGRLDTQYF. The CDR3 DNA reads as TGCGCCAGCAGCTTCCGTGGGAGGTTAGATACGCAGTATTTT.